Included here is one T cell receptor beta chain sequence, with context. This sample also contains other DNA sequences that code for the same CDR3. Sequenced by immunoSEQ multiplex PCR; TCRdb stores in-frame clones only, minus some. Found here are over a million clones, 75% to 80% of them singletons; the top ten hold around 0.61%. The data stem from a study of shared clonotypes between healthy human individuals. The CDR3 loop spans 13 amino acids. Germline lookup yields CDR1 MNHEY and CDR2 SMNVEV (reference sequence). V was clipped by 3 bases and J by 4 bases, with 7 bases between them. The TCR was taken from a man aged 18 to 35 in good health. Some clones in this sample may be carry-over from other donors' samples. V is TRBV27 and J is TRBJ1-5; no firm D call. Sequencing was carried out using memory CD4+ T cells from PBMCs. Documented subset: CD45RA-negative fraction. The CDR3, as DNA: TGTGCCAGCAGTTTTCGGAGGAATCAGCCCCAGCATTTT. This gives the protein CASSFRRNQPQHF.